This T cell receptor (beta chain) is from a study of cytomegalovirus exposure and HLA in healthy donors. Study conclusions and caveats: In a later analysis, fewer than 20,000 TCR beta sequences were associated with HLA alleles at 0.05 false discovery rate.

Vbeta (60) and Jbeta (13) primers were used in the PCR. This table comes from immunoSEQ multiplex PCR, and its TCRdb copy is limited to in-frame clones, with some not included. Of approximately 30,000 clones listed, less than 70% are singletons. Note on this clone: Its matching antigen is unknown.

CDR1 and CDR2 from the germline V gene are ENHRY and SYGVKD. Deletions cut 4 bases from V and 8 bases from J, with 11 bases between. This CDR3 region has 13 residues. Sample: PBMCs. The sequence came from a man aged 45-65 years in good health and CMV-seropositive. The genes are TRBV10-3 and TRBJ1-4, with a tentative D call TRBD1 (6 bases). The CDR3 coding sequence is TGTGCCATCAGTGGAGGTACAGGGGAAAAACTGTTTTTT. Its protein product is CAISGGTGEKLFF.